Shown below are 11 T cell receptor beta chains from a single sample sequenced in a study of metastatic and nonmetastatic thyroid tumors. TCRdb redid the clone calls on the PCR reads using MiXCR. The profile shows about 56,000 clones, 25% to 30% of them singletons. The entire patient cohort was treatment-naive prior to thyroid surgery. Input material: blood. The receptor source for this set is a female donor with papillary thyroid cancer or a benign thyroid nodule (not recorded which). Some clones in this sample may be carry-over from other donors' samples.

The V gene is TRBV19, the J gene TRBJ1-6, with TRBD1 as a possible D gene (5 bases). The V and J ends lost 6 bases and 0 bases respectively, with 12 bases between them. Germline V gene sequence: CDR1 LNHDA, CDR2 SQIVND (reference sequence). The CDR3 is 16 residues long. The CDR3 DNA sequence: TGTGCCAGTAGAGGGACGCTTAGCTCCTATAATTCACCCCTCCACTTT. It specifies CASRGTLSSYNSPLHF.

This chain joins TRBV6-1 and TRBJ2-1; TRBD1 matches 7 bases. Trimming took 5 bases from V and 3 from J; bases not matched to a gene: 1. This CDR3 is built from 13 residues. Germline V CDR1 and CDR2: MNHNS, SASEGT. Written as DNA, the CDR3 is TGTGCCAGCAGTACAGGGGTCTACAATGAGCAGTTCTTC. It translates to CASSTGVYNEQFF.

V usage is TRBV5-6 and J usage is TRBJ1-6, with TRBD1 matching over 7 bases. This CDR3 has 16 residues. CDR1 and CDR2 from the germline V gene are SGHDT and YYEEEE. J was trimmed by 10 bases and V by 2 bases; bases with no gene match: 12. CDR3 DNA: TGTGCCAGCAGCTTAAGGCGACAGGGTACCAGGTCACCCCTCCACTTT. It encodes CASSLRRQGTRSPLHF.

A word on this clone: Germline and junction disagree at one end, which may indicate a read error. In the same sample, other DNA sequences code for this CDR3. The chain uses TRBV6-1 and TRBJ1-5; 8 bases map to TRBD1. CDR1 and CDR2 (germline): MNHNS, SASEGT. This CDR3 is built from 15 residues. The CDR3 region is CASSEVGTGGQPPHF. CDR3 coding DNA: TGTGCCAGCAGTGAAGTAGGGACAGGCGGTCAGCCCCCGCATTTT.

The chain couples TRBV7-8 to TRBJ2-1; TRBD2 matches 10 bases. The CDR3 is 17 residues long. CDR1 is SGHVS and CDR2 is FQNEAQ in the germline V gene. After removal of 5 bases from V and 9 bases from J, the junction contained 16 bases not matched to a gene. As DNA, the CDR3 is TGTGCCAGCAGCCCTCGCGAGAGGGTAGCGGGGGGAGGTGAGCAGTTCTTC. Amino acid sequence: CASSPRERVAGGGEQFF.

The chain links TRBV5-5 to TRBJ1-1; perhaps TRBD1 as D (5 bases). Per germline, CDR1 SGHKS and CDR2 YYEKEE (reference sequence). V was trimmed by 5 bases and J by 2 bases, leaving 19 bases between them. The CDR3 is 16 amino acids. CDR3 residues: CASSYTGQPLNTEAFF. CDR3 nucleotide sequence: TGTGCCAGCAGTTACACAGGACAACCACTCAACACTGAAGCTTTCTTT.

Only a few counts were recorded for this clone. This chain uses TRBV5-8 with TRBJ2-4; tentatively, D is TRBD1 or TRBD2 (5 bases each). V shed 0 bases and J shed 8 bases, with 12 bases lying between them. The CDR3 sequence is 14 residues long. Germline CDR1 and CDR2: SGHTS and YDEGEE. In nucleotides, the CDR3 is TGTGCCAGCAGCTTGGACCCGGGGCAAGACATTCAGTACTTC. Protein sequence: CASSLDPGQDIQYF.

The CDR3: CASSSSGFSYNEQFF. In DNA, the CDR3 is TGCGCCAGCAGCTCTAGCGGGTTCTCCTACAATGAGCAGTTCTTC. The V gene is TRBV5-1, the J gene TRBJ2-1, with TRBD2 matching over 8 bases. The CDR3 is 15 amino acids. The germline CDR1 and CDR2 sequences are SGHRS and YFSETQ. The V gene end was trimmed by 3 bases and the J gene end by 0 bases; junction bases not matched to a gene: 2.

This clone has just a few counts. This rearrangement joins TRBV28 to TRBJ1-5; 7 nucleotides align to TRBD1. Germline trimming cut 1 base from V and 7 bases from J; bases unmatched to any gene: 16. The CDR3 loop spans 18 amino acids. The germline CDR1 and CDR2 sequences are MDHEN and SYDVKM. Written as DNA, the CDR3 is TGTGCCAGCAGTTTATCAGGACAGGTGATCATAAGTCGACAGCCCCAGCATTTT. It codes for CASSLSGQVIISRQPQHF.

This chain connects TRBV12-3 or TRBV12-4 to TRBJ1-2, with no clear D. The CDR3 is made up of 14 amino acids. V lost 6 bases and J lost 1, with 12 bases in between. In nucleotides, the CDR3 is TGTGCCAGCAGCCTGAACACAGTTAACTATGGCTACACCTTC. Translation gives CASSLNTVNYGYTF.

This clone was seen repeatedly, ten times or more. The genes are TRBV19 and TRBJ1-1, with D possibly being TRBD1 (5 bases). V gave up 3 bases and J gave up 0 bases, with 11 bases separating them. The CDR3 length is 15 residues. The germline CDR1 and CDR2 sequences are LNHDA and SQIVND (reference sequence). The CDR3, as DNA: TGTGCCAGTAGTATCCAGGGAGGAATGAACACTGAAGCTTTCTTT. This encodes CASSIQGGMNTEAFF.